This T cell receptor (beta chain) emerged from a study of T-cell memory formation after mild COVID-19. The study, taken as a whole, reports: Cross-reactive memory apparently joined, as some responding clones appeared in pre-infection memory. Contracting CD4+ clones sat mainly in CM and EM; CD8+ in EMRA.

TCRdb recomputed calls from the 5' RACE reads with MiXCR, one row per CDR3 protein. The repertoire holds roughly 99,000 distinct CDR3 sequences, over 13% seen once, with 35% to 40% in the top ten. V lost 1 base, J lost 6 bases, and 7 bases lay in between. This CDR3 comprises 12 residues. Germline V gives CDR1 LGHDT, CDR2 YNNKEL (reference sequence). A remark on this clonotype: What it recognizes is unknown.

The origin of this receptor is a man aged 18 to 29 who had mild COVID-19 (a few samples of this study predate the infection). Cell type and time point are not known. The chain combines TRBV3-1 with TRBJ2-7; D is unresolved. Source material: PBMCs or a T cell subset sorted from them (not recorded which). CDR3 in amino acids: CASSQGDTEQYF. The CDR3 DNA reads as TGTGCCAGCAGCCAAGGGGATACCGAGCAGTACTTC.